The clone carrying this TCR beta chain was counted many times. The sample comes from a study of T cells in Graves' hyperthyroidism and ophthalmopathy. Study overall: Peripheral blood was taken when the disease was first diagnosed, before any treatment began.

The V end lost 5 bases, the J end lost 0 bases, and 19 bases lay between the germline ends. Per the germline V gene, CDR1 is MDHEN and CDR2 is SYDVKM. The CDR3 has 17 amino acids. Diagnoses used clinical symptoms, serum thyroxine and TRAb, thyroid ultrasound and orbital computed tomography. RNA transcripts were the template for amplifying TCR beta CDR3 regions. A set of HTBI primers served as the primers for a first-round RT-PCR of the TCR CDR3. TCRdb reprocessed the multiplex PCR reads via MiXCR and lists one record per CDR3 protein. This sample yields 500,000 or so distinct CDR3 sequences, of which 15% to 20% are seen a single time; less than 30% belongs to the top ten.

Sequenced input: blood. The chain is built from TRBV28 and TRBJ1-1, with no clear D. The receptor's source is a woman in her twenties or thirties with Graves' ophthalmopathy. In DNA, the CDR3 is TGTGCCAGCAGTGGTGTTCCTGGACGGACTATGAACACTGAAGCTTTCTTT. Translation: CASSGVPGRTMNTEAFF.